Following are 20 T cell receptor beta chains from one sample sequenced in a study of cytomegalovirus exposure and HLA in healthy donors. Primers included in the PCR were 60 Vbeta and 13 Jbeta primers. Clones were read by immunoSEQ multiplex PCR, and TCRdb kept only the in-frame ones, dropping some. The table lists fewer than 250,000 clones, around 86% of them singletons. The specimen was PBMCs. These receptors all come from a woman aged 50 to 60 in good health and CMV-seropositive.

This clone was picked up a small number of times. The genes are TRBV5-1 and TRBJ2-2, with TRBD2 matching over 7 bases. The trim removed 0 bases at V and 6 bases at J, leaving 8 bases unmatched. This CDR3 has 16 residues. CDR1 SGHRS and CDR2 YFSETQ come from the germline V gene. Here the CDR3 reads CASSLVTSPGAGELFF. The CDR3 DNA is TGCGCCAGCAGCTTGGTGACTAGCCCGGGAGCCGGGGAGCTGTTTTTT.

The genes are TRBV4-3 and TRBJ2-1; maybe TRBD1 (6 bases). CDR3 size: 13 residues. V shed 1 base and J shed 6 bases, with 7 bases lying between them. Germline CDR1 and CDR2: LGHNA and YSLEER. The DNA of the CDR3 is TGCGCCAGCAGCCAAGTAGGGGGCAATGAGCAGTTCTTC. Translating it yields CASSQVGGNEQFF.

This chain links TRBV7-9 with TRBJ1-1; D unclear. The CDR3 sequence is 14 residues long. Per the germline V gene, CDR1 is SEHNR and CDR2 is FQNEAQ (reference sequence). Trimming pared 0 bases from V and 4 bases from J, leaving 9 bases between. CDR3 sequence: CASSLATAGTEAFF. As DNA, the CDR3 is TGTGCCAGCAGCTTAGCGACGGCAGGCACTGAAGCTTTCTTT.

The chain joins TRBV4-1 to TRBJ1-5; 9 bases match TRBD1. The CDR3 is 15 residues long. The germline V gene has CDR1 MGHRA and CDR2 YSYEKL. The trim removed 3 bases at V and 6 bases at J, leaving 6 bases unmatched. For the CDR3, the DNA is TGCGCCAGCAGCCAGGAGGGACAGGGTGGTCAGCCCCAGCATTTT. Protein: CASSQEGQGGQPQHF.

This chain joins TRBV27 and TRBJ2-7; D is possibly TRBD1 (5 bases). V was trimmed by 6 bases and J by 2 bases, leaving 17 bases between them. The CDR3 runs to 15 residues. Germline V gene lookup returns CDR1 MNHEY and CDR2 SMNVEV (reference sequence). CDR3 region: CASRPQGRQTYEQYF. CDR3 DNA: TGTGCCAGCAGACCCCAGGGCAGGCAAACCTACGAGCAGTACTTC.

V and J are TRBV7-9 and TRBJ2-5, with 12 bases that match TRBD2. CDR1 is SEHNR and CDR2 is FQNEAQ in the germline V gene (reference sequence). This CDR3 is 17 amino acids long. Losses at the gene ends were 5 bases for V and 1 base for J; bases not matched to a gene: 8. CDR3 amino acids: CASSLRTSGVSQETQYF. The CDR3 DNA reads as TGTGCCAGCAGCCTCAGGACTAGCGGGGTATCCCAAGAGACCCAGTACTTC.

With regard to this clone: Sequence at one end of the junction differs from germline and may be a read error. The rearrangement uses TRBV7-9 and TRBJ2-5; 8 bases fit TRBD2. Germline V gene sequence: CDR1 SEHNR, CDR2 FQNEAQ (reference sequence). CDR3 size: 12 residues. CDR3 loop: CSSRTSWETQYF. The CDR3 DNA reads TGTTCCAGCAGGACTAGCTGGGAGACCCAGTACTTC.

In its sample, this clone was seen once. The DNA for the CDR3 is TGTGCCAGCAGCCCCGGGACAATAGGAAACACCATATATTTT. This encodes CASSPGTIGNTIYF. The V and J genes are TRBV28 and TRBJ1-3; weak D call: TRBD1 (6 bases). The germline V and J ends were trimmed by 6 bases and 4 bases, with 13 bases remaining between them. Looked up from germline, CDR1 is MDHEN and CDR2 is SYDVKM. The length of the CDR3 is 14 residues. The whole variable domain, filled in from reference TRBV28 and TRBJ1-3, reads DVKVTQSSRYLVKRTGEKVFLECVQDMDHENMFWYRQDPGLGLRLIYFSYDVKMKEKGDIPEGYSVSREKKERFSLILESASTNQTSMYLCASSPGTIGNTIYFGEGSWLTVV.

J is TRBJ1-6 and V is TRBV7-9, with 9 bases fitting TRBD1. The CDR3 covers 15 residues. Germline-derived CDR1 and CDR2 are SEHNR and FQNEAQ (reference sequence). Trimming took 2 bases from V and 13 from J; bases not matched to a gene: 9. Here the CDR3 reads CASSLRGTGTVPLHF. The CDR3 bases are TGTGCCAGCAGCTTACGGGGGACAGGGACCGTGCCCCTCCACTTT.

As concerns this clone: This sample includes further DNA sequences coding for the same CDR3. V and J are TRBV9 and TRBJ2-5, with 7 positions matching TRBD2. CDR1 SGDLS and CDR2 YYNGEE come from the germline V gene. The trim removed 0 bases at V and 5 bases at J, leaving 4 bases unmatched. The CDR3 covers 14 residues. The CDR3 sequence is CASSVGGGRETQYF. The CDR3 DNA reads TGTGCCAGCAGCGTAGGGGGAGGGAGGGAGACCCAGTACTTC.

V and J are TRBV9 and TRBJ1-2; perhaps TRBD1 as D (6 bases). The CDR3 loop spans 12 amino acids. The V end was cut by 1 base, the J end by 8 bases, with 9 bases between. Looked up from germline, CDR1 is SGDLS and CDR2 is YYNGEE. For the CDR3, the DNA is TGTGCCAGCAGCGTAACAGGGACAGGCTACACCTTC. This codes for CASSVTGTGYTF.

The chain carries TRBV7-2 and TRBJ2-7, with 7 bases that match TRBD1. The CDR3 totals 14 residues. Germline CDR1 reads SGHTA; CDR2 reads FQGNSA. Trimming cost V 5 bases and J 1 base; bases outside gene matches: 5. CDR3 DNA sequence: TGTGCCAGCAGCCGGGACAGACGATCCTACGAGCAGTACTTC. This sequence encodes CASSRDRRSYEQYF.

The chain couples TRBV10-3 to TRBJ1-1; 7 nucleotides agree with TRBD1. The junction had 5 bases not matched to a gene; V was cut back by 2 bases and J by 5 bases. Looked up from germline, CDR1 is ENHRY and CDR2 is SYGVKD. This CDR3 is built from 14 residues. This CDR3 is CAISERQGRTEAFF. As DNA, the CDR3 is TGTGCCATCAGTGAGAGACAGGGAAGGACTGAAGCTTTCTTT.

A few counts support this clone. This sample includes further DNA sequences coding for the same CDR3. V is TRBV2 and J is TRBJ2-3, with TRBD1 as a possible D gene (6 bases). The CDR3 runs to 15 residues. Trimming took off 6 bases at V and 0 bases at J, with 13 bases between the two ends. Germline V gene lookup returns CDR1 SNHLY and CDR2 FYNNEI. The CDR3 DNA follows: TGTGCCAGCAGCCCCGGGACATCGAGCACAGATACGCAGTATTTT. Its protein is CASSPGTSSTDTQYF.

This clone occurred a few times. The V gene is TRBV4-1, the J gene TRBJ1-1; possible D gene TRBD1, 5 bases. The CDR3 is made up of 13 amino acids. From germline, CDR1 is MGHRA and CDR2 YSYEKL. V was shortened by 4 bases and J by 10 bases, with 16 bases between the two germline ends. This chain's CDR3 is CASSLRETGGAFF. As DNA, the CDR3 is TGCGCCAGCAGCCTGCGAGAGACCGGGGGAGCTTTCTTT.

The chain links TRBV9 to TRBJ1-2; 8 bases map to TRBD1. This CDR3 comprises 18 residues. With V trimmed by 3 bases and J by 0 bases, 13 bases remained unmatched. The germline CDR1 and CDR2 sequences are SGDLS and YYNGEE. Here the CDR3 DNA reads TGTGCCAGCAGCGCCTCGCCGTCGCGGGACAGGACTAACTATGGCTACACCTTC. Protein sequence: CASSASPSRDRTNYGYTF.

V usage is TRBV18 and J usage is TRBJ2-5; 11 positions match TRBD1. The junction had 4 bases not matched to a gene; V was cut back by 0 bases and J by 4 bases. CDR1 and CDR2 (germline): KGHSH, LQKENI. The CDR3 has 16 residues. The CDR3: CASSPPRGQGGETQYF. DNA for the CDR3: TGTGCCAGCTCACCACCGCGGGGACAGGGGGGAGAGACCCAGTACTTC.

In its sample, this clone was seen once. The V call is TRBV5-1, the J call TRBJ2-7, with a tentative D call TRBD2 (6 bases). V dropped 4 bases and J dropped 0 bases, with 17 bases sitting between them. The CDR3 is made up of 16 amino acids. Germline V gives CDR1 SGHRS, CDR2 YFSETQ. CDR3 protein: CASSAWEARSSYEQYF. The DNA of the CDR3 is TGCGCCAGCAGCGCCTGGGAGGCCCGGAGCTCCTACGAGCAGTACTTC.

The chain joins TRBV27 to TRBJ1-2, with TRBD1 identical over 8 bases. Trimming at V came to 8 bases and at J to 8 bases, leaving 16 bases not matched to a gene. Looked up from germline, CDR1 is MNHEY and CDR2 is SMNVEV (reference sequence). The CDR3 loop spans 15 amino acids. Written as DNA, the CDR3 is TGTGCCAGCGGCAAAAGGGACAGGAGGCTGGCGGGCTACACCTTC. Protein: CASGKRDRRLAGYTF.

This chain uses TRBV9 with TRBJ2-3; TRBD1 is a possible D gene (6 bases). Germline V CDR1 and CDR2: SGDLS, YYNGEE. V was cut by 6 bases and J by 1 base, with 12 bases left in between. This CDR3 has 14 amino acids. CDR3 protein: CASTGNRGTDTQYF. The DNA of the CDR3 is TGTGCCAGCACCGGAAACAGGGGCACAGATACGCAGTATTTT.